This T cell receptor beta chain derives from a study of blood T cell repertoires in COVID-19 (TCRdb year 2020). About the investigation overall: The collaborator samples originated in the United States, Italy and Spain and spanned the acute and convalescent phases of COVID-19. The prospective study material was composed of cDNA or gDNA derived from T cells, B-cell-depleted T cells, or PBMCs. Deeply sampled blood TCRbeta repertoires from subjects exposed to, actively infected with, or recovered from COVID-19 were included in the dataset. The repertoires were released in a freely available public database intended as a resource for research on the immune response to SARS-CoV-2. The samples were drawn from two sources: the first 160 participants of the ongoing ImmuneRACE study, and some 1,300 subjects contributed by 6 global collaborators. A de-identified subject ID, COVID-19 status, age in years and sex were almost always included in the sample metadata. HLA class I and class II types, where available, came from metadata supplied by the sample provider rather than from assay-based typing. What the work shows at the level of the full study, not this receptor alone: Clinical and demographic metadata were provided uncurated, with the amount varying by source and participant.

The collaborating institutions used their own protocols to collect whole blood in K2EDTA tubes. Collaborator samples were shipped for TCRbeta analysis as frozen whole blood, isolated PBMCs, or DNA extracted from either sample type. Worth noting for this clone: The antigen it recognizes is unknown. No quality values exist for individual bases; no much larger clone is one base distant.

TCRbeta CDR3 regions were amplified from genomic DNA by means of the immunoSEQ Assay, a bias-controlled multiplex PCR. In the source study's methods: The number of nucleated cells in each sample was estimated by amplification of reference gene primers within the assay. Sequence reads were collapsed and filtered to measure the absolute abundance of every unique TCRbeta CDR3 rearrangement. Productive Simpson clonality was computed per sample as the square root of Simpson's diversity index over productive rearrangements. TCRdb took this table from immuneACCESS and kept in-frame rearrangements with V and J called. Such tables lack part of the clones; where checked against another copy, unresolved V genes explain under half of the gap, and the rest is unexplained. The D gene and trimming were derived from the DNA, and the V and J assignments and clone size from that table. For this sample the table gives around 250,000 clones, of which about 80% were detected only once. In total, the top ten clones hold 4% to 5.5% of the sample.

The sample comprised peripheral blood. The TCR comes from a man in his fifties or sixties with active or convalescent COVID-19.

The DNA reads TGTGCCAGCAGCCTGCGGGGGGCCAGTGAAAAACTGTTTTTT. Protein translation: CASSLRGASEKLFF. The chain couples TRBV14 to TRBJ1-4; the D gene is perhaps TRBD1, on 6 matching bases. The germline V gene yields SGHDN for CDR1 and FVKESK for CDR2. Trimming takes 4 bases from V and 7 bases from J, and the germline ends sit 13 bases apart. From its cysteine to its phenylalanine, the CDR3 spans 14 amino acids. Of the read, only the CDR3 DNA is kept; its 42 bases are in frame from base 1.